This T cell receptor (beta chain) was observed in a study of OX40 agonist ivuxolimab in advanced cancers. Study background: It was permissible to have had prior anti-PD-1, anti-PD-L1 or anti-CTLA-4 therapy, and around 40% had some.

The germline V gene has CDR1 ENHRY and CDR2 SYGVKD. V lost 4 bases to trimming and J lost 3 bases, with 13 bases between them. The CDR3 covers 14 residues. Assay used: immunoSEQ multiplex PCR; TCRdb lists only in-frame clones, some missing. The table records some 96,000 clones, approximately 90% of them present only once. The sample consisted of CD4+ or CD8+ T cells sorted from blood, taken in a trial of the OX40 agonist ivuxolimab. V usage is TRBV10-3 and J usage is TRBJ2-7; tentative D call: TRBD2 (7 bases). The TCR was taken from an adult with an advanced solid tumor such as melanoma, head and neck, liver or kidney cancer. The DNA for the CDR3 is TGTGCCATCAGTGGAGGGGGGGGCTTCTACGAGCAGTACTTC. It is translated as CAISGGGGFYEQYF.